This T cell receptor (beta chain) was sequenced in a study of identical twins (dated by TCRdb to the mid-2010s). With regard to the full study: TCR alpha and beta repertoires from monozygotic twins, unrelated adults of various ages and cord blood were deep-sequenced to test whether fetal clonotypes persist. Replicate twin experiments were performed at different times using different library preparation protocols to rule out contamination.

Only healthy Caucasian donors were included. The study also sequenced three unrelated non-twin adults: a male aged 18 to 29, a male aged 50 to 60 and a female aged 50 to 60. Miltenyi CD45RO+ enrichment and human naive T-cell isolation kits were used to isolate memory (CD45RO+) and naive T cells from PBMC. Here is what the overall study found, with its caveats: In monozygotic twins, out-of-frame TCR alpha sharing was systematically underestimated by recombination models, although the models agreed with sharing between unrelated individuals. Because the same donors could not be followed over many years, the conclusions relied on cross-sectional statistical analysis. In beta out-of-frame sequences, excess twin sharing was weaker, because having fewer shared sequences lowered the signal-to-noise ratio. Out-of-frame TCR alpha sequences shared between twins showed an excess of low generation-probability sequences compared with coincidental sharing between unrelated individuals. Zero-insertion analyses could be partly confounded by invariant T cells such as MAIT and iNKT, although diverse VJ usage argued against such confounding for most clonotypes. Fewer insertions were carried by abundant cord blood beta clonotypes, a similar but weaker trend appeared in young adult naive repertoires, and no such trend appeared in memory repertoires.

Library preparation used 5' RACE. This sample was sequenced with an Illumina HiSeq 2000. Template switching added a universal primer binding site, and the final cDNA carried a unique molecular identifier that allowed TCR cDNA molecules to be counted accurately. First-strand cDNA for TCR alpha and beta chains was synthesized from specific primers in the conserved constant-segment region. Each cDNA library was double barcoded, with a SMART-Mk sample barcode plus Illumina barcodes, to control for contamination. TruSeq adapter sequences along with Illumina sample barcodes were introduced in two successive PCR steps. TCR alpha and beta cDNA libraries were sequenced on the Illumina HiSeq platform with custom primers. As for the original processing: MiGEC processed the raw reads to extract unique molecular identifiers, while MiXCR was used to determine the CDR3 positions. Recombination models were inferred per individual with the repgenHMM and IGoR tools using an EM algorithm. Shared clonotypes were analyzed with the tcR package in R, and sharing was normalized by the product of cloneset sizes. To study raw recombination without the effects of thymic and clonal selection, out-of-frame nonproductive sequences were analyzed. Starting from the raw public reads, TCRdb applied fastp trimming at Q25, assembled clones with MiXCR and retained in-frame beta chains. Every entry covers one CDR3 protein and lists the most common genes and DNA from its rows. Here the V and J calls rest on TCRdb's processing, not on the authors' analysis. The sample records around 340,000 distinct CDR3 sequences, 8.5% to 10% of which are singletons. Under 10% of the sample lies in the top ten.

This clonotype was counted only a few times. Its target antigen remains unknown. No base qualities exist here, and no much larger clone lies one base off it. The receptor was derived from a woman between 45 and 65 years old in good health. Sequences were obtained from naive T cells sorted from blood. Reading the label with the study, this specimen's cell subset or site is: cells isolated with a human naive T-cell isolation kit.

This receptor carries the CDR3 CASSSSSSYEQYF. DNA sequence: TGTGCCAGCAGCTCCTCTTCCTCCTACGAGCAGTACTTC. The rearrangement combines TRBV11-2 with TRBJ2-7; the D gene cannot be named for sure. V lost 4 bases and J lost 0 bases; the stretch between them is 7 bases long. The germline V gene gives CDR1 as SGHAT and CDR2 as FQNNGV. From the cysteine through the phenylalanine, the CDR3 covers 13 amino acids. Only the CDR3 DNA stays, 39 bases, in frame from base 1.